The clone carrying this T cell receptor beta chain was recorded once. Antigen specificity is unknown. The entry originates in a study of cytomegalovirus exposure and HLA in healthy donors. The PCR used 60 Vbeta and 13 Jbeta primers. Data came from immunoSEQ multiplex PCR; TCRdb stores just in-frame clones and leaves some out. The sample holds fewer than 150,000 clones; 80% are singletons and the top ten take about 5%. The CDR3 runs to 14 residues. V was clipped by 3 bases and J by 7 bases, with 12 bases between them. The germline V gene encodes CDR1 SNHLY and CDR2 FYNNEI. Broader study findings: Serostatus for CMV was the only available immune exposure information. The authors later linked a missense DCLRE1C variant to TCR beta V- and J-gene trimming. Indistinguishability led to the exclusion of some V segments, TRBV6-2 and TRBV6-3 included. CMV antigen specificity of three CMV-associated chains was confirmed in vitro.

The material sequenced was PBMCs. This TCR derives from a male donor in good health and CMV-seronegative. The chain carries TRBV2 and TRBJ1-4; a weak D match, TRBD1 (6 bases). The CDR3 DNA reads as TGTGCCAGCAGTGATCCGACAGGCGGTGAAAAACTGTTTTTT. Translated: CASSDPTGGEKLFF.